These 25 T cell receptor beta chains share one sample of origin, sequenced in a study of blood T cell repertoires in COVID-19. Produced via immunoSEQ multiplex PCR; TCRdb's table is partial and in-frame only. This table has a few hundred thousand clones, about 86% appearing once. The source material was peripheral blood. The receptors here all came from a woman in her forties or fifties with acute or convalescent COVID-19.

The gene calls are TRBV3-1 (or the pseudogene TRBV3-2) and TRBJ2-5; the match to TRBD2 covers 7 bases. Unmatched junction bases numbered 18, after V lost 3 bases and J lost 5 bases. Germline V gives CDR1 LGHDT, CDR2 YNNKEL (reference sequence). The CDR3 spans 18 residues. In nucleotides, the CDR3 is TGTGCCAGCAGCCACACTGGGTGGTCGCGGGGGAAAGGGGAGACCCAGTACTTC. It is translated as CASSHTGWSRGKGETQYF.

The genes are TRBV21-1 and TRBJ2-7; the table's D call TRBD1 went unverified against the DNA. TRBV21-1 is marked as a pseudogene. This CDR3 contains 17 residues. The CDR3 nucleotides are TGTGCCAGCAGCAAAAGAAGGGGACAGAGCAACTCCTACGAGCAGTACTTC. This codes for CASSKRRGQSNSYEQYF.

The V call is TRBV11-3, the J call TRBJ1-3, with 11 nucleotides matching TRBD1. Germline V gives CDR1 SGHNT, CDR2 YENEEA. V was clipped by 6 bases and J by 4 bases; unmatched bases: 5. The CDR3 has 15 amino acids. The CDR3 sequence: CASSWTGGRGNTIYF. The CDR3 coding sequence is TGTGCCAGCAGTTGGACAGGGGGCAGGGGAAACACCATATATTTT.

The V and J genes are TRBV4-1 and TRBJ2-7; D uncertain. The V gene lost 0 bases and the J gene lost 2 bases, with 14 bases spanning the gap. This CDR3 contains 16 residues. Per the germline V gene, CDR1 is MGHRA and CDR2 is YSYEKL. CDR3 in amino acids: CASSQDSFRGPYEQYF. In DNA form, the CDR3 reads TGCGCCAGCAGCCAAGATTCCTTCCGAGGTCCCTACGAGCAGTACTTC.

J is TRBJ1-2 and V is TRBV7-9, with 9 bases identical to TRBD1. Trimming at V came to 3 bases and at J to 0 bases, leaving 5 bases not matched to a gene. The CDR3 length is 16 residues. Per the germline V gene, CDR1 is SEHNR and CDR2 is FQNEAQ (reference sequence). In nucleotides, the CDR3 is TGTGCCAGCAGCTTTCCGGGACAGGGACCTAACTATGGCTACACCTTC. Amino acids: CASSFPGQGPNYGYTF.

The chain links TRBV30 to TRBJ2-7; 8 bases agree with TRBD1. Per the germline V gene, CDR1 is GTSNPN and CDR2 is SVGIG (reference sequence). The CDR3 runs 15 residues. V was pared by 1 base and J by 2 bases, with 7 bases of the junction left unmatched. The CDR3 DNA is TGTGCCTGGAGTGCAAGGGACAGGATCCCCTACGAGCAGTACTTC. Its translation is CAWSARDRIPYEQYF.

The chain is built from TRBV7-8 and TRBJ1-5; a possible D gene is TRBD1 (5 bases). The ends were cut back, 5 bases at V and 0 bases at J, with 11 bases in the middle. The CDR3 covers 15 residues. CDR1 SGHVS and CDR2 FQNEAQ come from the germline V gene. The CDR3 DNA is TGTGCCAGCAGCCCTGGGGCCGTTAGCAATCAGCCCCAGCATTTT. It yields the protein CASSPGAVSNQPQHF.

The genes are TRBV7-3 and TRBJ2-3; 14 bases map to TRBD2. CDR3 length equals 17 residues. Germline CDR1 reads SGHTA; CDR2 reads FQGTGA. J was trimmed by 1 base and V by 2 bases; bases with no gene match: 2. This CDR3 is CASSLGTSGGGTDTQYF. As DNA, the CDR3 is TGTGCCAGCAGCTTAGGGACTAGCGGGGGAGGCACAGATACGCAGTATTTT.

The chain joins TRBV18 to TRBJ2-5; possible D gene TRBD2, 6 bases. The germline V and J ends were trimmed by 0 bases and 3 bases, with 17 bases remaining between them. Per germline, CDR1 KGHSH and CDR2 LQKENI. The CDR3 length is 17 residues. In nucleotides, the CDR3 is TGTGCCAGCTCACCACCGTGGGAGGAGAGAGGTGAAGAGACCCAGTACTTC. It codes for CASSPPWEERGEETQYF. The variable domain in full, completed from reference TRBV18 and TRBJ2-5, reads NAGVMQNPRHLVRRRGQEARLRCSPMKGHSHVYWYRQLPEEGLKFMVYLQKENIIDESGMPKERFSAEFPKEGPSILRIQQVVRGDSAAYFCASSPPWEERGEETQYFGPGTRLLVL.

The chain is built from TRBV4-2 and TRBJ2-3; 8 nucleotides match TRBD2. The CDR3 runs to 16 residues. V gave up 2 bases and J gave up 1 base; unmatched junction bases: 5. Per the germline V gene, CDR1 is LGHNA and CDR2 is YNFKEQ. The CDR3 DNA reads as TGTGCCAGCAGCCAATTAGCGGGATCCGGCACAGATACGCAGTATTTT. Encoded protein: CASSQLAGSGTDTQYF.

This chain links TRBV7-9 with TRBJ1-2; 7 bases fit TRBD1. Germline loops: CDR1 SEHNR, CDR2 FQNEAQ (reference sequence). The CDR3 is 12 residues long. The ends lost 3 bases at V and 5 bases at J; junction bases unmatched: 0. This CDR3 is CASSLTGYGYTF. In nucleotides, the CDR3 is TGTGCCAGCAGCTTGACAGGGTATGGCTACACCTTC.

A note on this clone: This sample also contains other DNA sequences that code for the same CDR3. CDR3 in amino acids: CASSPGRDEKLFF. The CDR3 DNA reads TGTGCCAGCTCACCGGGCAGGGATGAAAAACTGTTTTTT. The chain uses TRBV18 and TRBJ1-4, with a weak D call TRBD1 (5 bases). Germline V gene lookup returns CDR1 KGHSH and CDR2 LQKENI. The CDR3 sequence is 13 residues long. V was pared by 3 bases and J by 6 bases, with 8 bases between.

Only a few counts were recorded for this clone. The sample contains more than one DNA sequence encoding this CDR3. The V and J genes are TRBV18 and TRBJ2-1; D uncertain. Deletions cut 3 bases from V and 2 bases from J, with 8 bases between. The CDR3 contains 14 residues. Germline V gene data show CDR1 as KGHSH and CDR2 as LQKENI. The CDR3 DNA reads TGTGCCAGCTCACCGCTTGCAGCCTACAATGAGCAGTTCTTC. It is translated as CASSPLAAYNEQFF.

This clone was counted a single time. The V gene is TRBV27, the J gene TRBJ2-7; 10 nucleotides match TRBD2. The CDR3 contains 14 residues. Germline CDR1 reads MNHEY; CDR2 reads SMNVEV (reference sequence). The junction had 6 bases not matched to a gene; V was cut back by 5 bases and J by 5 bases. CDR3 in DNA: TGTGCCAGCAGTGCCCGACTAGCGGGCAACGAGCAGTACTTC. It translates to CASSARLAGNEQYF.

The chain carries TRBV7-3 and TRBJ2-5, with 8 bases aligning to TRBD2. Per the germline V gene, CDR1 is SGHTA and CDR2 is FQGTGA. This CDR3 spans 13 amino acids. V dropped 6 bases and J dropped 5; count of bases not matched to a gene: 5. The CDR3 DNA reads TGTGCCAGCAGTTTTAGCGGGGCGGAGACCCAGTACTTC. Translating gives CASSFSGAETQYF.

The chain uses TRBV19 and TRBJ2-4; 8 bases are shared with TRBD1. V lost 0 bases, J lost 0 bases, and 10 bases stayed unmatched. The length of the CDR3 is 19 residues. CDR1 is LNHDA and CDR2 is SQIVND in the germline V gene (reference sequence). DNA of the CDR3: TGTGCCAGTAGTATAGAGATGGGACAGGCGATGATAGCCAAAAACATTCAGTACTTC. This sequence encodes CASSIEMGQAMIAKNIQYF.

DNA for the CDR3: TGTGCCAGTAGAAACGAGCTAGCGGGAGCTTACGAGCAGTACTTC. Its translation is CASRNELAGAYEQYF. V usage is TRBV19 and J usage is TRBJ2-7, with 10 positions matching TRBD2. V dropped 6 bases and J dropped 4; count of bases not matched to a gene: 9. Germline CDR1 is LNHDA and CDR2 is SQIVND (reference sequence). The CDR3 totals 15 residues.

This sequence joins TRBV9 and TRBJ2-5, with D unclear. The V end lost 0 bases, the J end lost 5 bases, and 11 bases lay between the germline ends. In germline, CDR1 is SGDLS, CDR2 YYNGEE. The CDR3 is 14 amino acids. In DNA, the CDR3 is TGTGCCAGCAGCGTAGCTGCAGGAAGGGAGACCCAGTACTTC. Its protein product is CASSVAAGRETQYF.

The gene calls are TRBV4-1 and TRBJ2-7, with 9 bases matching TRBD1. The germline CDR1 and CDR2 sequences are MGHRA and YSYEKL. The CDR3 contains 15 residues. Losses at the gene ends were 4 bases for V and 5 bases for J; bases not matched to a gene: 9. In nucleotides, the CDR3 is TGCGCCAGCAGCCTTATACAGGGGGCTGAGAACGAGCAGTACTTC. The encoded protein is CASSLIQGAENEQYF.

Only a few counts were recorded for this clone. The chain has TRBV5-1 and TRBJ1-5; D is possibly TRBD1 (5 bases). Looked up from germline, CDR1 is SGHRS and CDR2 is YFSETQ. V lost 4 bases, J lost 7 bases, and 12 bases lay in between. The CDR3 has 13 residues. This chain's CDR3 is CASSAQGGQPQHF. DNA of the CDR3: TGCGCCAGCAGCGCCCAGGGAGGCCAGCCCCAGCATTTT.

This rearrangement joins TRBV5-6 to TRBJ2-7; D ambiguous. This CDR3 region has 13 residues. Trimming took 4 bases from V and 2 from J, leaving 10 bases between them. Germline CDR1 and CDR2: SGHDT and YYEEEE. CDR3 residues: CASSPNSAYEQYF. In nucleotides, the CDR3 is TGTGCCAGCAGCCCCAACAGTGCCTACGAGCAGTACTTC.

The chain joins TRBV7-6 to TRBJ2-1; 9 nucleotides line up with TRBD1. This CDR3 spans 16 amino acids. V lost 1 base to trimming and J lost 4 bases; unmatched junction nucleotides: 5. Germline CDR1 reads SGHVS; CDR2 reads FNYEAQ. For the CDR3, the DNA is TGTGCCAGCAGCTTAGGGGACAGGGAGTGGTACAATGAGCAGTTCTTC. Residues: CASSLGDREWYNEQFF.

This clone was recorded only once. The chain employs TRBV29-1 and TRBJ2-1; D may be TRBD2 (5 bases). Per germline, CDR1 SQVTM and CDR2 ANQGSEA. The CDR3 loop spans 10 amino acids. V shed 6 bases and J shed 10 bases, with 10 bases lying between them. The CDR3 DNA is TGCAGCGTCCAGACTATCGAGCAGTTCTTC. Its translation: CSVQTIEQFF.

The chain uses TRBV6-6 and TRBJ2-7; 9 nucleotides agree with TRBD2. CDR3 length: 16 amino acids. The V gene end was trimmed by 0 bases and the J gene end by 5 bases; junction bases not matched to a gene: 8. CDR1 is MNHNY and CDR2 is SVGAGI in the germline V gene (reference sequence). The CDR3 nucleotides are TGTGCCAGCAGTTACTCGGCGGGAGGGCTTCAACACGAGCAGTACTTC. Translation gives CASSYSAGGLQHEQYF.

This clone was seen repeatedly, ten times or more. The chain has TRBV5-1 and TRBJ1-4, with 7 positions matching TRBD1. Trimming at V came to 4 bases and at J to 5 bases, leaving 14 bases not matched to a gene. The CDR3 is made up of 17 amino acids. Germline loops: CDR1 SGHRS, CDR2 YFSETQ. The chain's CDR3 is CASSPSRDSKGNEKLFF. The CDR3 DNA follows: TGCGCCAGCAGCCCGTCCCGGGACAGTAAAGGAAATGAAAAACTGTTTTTT.